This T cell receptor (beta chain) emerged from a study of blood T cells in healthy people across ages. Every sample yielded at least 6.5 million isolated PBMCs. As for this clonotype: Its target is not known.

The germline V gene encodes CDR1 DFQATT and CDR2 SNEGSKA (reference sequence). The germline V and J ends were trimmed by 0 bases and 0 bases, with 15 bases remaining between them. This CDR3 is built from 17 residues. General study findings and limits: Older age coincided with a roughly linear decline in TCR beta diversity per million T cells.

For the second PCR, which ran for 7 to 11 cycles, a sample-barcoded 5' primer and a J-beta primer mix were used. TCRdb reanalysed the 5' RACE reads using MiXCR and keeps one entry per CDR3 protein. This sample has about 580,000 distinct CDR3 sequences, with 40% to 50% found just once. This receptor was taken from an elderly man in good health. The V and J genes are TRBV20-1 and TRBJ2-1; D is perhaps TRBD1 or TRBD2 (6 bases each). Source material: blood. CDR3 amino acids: CSARDPRGVSSYNEQFF. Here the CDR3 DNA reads TGCAGTGCTAGAGATCCGAGGGGGGTAAGCTCCTACAATGAGCAGTTCTTC.